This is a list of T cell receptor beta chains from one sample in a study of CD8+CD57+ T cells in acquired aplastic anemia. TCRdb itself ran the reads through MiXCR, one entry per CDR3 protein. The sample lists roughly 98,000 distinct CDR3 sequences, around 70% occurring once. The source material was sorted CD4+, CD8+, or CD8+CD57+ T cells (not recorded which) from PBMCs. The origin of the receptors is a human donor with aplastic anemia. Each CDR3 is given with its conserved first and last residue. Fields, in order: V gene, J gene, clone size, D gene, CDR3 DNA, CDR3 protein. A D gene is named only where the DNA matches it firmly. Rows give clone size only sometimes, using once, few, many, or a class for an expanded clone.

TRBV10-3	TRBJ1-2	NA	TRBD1	TGTGCCAGCACGGACAGGGACTATGGCTACACCTTC	CASTDRDYGYTF
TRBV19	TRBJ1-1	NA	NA	TGTGCCACAGAAAGGGACGGGTACACTGAAGCTTTCTTT	CATERDGYTEAFF
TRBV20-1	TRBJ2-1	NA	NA	TGCAGTGCTGACGGGACCACCAATGAGCAGTTCTTC	CSADGTTNEQFF
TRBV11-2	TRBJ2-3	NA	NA	TGTGCCAGCAGCTTAGGACCTCCCCGGGCAGATACGCAGTATTTT	CASSLGPPRADTQYF
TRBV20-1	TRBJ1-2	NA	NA	TGCGGTGCGGGGGGCGAATTCTATGGCTACACCTTC	CGAGGEFYGYTF
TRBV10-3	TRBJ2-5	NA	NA	TGTGCCATCAGTGAGGTGTCTGCCGAAGAGACCCAGTACTTC	CAISEVSAEETQYF
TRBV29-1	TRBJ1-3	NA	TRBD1	TGCAGCTTCCAACAGGGGTCTGGAAACACCATATATTTT	CSFQQGSGNTIYF
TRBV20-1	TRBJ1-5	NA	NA	TGCAGTGCTGCCCGGTCCCAAGATAGCAATCAGCCCCAGCATTTT	CSAARSQDSNQPQHF
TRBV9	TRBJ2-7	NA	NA	TGTGCCAGCAGCGTATCTCCACTCTACGAGCAGTACTTC	CASSVSPLYEQYF
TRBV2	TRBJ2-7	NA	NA	TGTGCCAGCCTCCGGGCCACCTCGGGCGAGCAGTACTTC	CASLRATSGEQYF
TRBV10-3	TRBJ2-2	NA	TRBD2	TGTGCCATCAGACTAACTAGCGGGGCGGCCACCGGGGAGCTGTTTTTT	CAIRLTSGAATGELFF
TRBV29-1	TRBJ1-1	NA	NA	TGCAGCGTTGAAGATTTCGCGTACACTGAAGCTTTCTTT	CSVEDFAYTEAFF
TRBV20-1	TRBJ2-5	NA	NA	TGCAGTGCCGCCCAAGAGACCCAGTACTTC	CSAAQETQYF
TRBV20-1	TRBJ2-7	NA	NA	TGCAGTGCTCGTGTGGGGGGCGGCTACGAGCAGTACTTC	CSARVGGGYEQYF
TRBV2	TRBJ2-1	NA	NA	TGTGCCAGCAGTGAAGCGCCAGGGCGCGGGAATGAGCAGTTCTTC	CASSEAPGRGNEQFF
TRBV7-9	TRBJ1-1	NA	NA	TGTGCCAGCACCGAACAGGGCGGGGGGACTGAAGCTTTCTTT	CASTEQGGGTEAFF
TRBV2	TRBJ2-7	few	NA	TGTGCCAGCACCCGGACCCATACGGGAGAGCAGTACTTC	CASTRTHTGEQYF
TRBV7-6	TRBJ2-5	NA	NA	TGTGCCAGCAGCTCAAAAGAGGTCAGGGAGCAGTACTTC	CASSSKEVREQYF
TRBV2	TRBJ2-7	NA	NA	TGTGCCAGCAGTCGATACGGTAGATTCGAGCAGTACTTC	CASSRYGRFEQYF
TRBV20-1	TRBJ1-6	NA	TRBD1	TGCAGTGCTAGAGACACAGGACAGGGGGGAAATTCACCCCTCCACTTT	CSARDTGQGGNSPLHF
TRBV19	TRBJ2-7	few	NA	TGTGCCACCGAGGGGGGCCGCTCCTACGAGCAGTACTTC	CATEGGRSYEQYF
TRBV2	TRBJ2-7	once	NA	TGTGCCAGCAGGCTAGACGAGCAGTACTTC	CASRLDEQYF
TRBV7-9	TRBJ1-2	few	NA	TGTGCCAGCAGCTTAGGGAACTATGGCTACACCTTC	CASSLGNYGYTF
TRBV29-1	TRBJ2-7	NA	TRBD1	TGCAGCACCCGGGACAGCCTCTACGAGCAGTACTTC	CSTRDSLYEQYF
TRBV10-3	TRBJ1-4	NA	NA	TGTGCCATCAGTCAGGATAATGAAAAACTGTTTTTT	CAISQDNEKLFF
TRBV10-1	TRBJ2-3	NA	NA	TGCGCCAGCAGTGAGCAAATTGCAGATACGCAGTATTTT	CASSEQIADTQYF
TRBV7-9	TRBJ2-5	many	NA	TGTGCCAGCAGCTTAAGCACGGACAGACTTCGGGAGACCCAGTACTTC	CASSLSTDRLRETQYF
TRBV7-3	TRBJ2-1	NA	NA	TGTGCCAGCAGCTACTGGGGGGATGAGCAGTTCTTC	CASSYWGDEQFF
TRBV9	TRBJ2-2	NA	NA	TGTGCCAGCAGCGTAGTAGTGGGGGAATACACCGGGGAGCTGTTTTTT	CASSVVVGEYTGELFF
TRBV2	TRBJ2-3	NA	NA	TGTGCCAGCAGTGAAGTATCCACAGATACGCAGTATTTT	CASSEVSTDTQYF
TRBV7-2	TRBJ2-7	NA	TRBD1	TGTGCCAGCAGCTTAGGAGGGACAGGGGCCTACGAGCAGTACTTC	CASSLGGTGAYEQYF